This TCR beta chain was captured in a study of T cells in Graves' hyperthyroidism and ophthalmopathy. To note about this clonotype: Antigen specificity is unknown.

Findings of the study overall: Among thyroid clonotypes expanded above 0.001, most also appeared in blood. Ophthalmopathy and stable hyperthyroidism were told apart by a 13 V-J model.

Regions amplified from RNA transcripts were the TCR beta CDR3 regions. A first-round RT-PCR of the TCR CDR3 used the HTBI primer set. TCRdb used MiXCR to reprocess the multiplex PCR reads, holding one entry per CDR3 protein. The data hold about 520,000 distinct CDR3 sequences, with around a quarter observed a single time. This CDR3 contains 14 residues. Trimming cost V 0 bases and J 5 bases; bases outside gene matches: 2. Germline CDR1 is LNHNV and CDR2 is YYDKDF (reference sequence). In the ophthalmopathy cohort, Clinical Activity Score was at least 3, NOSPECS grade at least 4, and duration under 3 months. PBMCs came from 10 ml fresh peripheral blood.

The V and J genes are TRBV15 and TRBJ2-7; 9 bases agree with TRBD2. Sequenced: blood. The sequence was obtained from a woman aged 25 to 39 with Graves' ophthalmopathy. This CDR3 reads CATSRDLAGHEQYF. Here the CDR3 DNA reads TGTGCCACCAGCAGAGACCTAGCGGGGCACGAGCAGTACTTC.